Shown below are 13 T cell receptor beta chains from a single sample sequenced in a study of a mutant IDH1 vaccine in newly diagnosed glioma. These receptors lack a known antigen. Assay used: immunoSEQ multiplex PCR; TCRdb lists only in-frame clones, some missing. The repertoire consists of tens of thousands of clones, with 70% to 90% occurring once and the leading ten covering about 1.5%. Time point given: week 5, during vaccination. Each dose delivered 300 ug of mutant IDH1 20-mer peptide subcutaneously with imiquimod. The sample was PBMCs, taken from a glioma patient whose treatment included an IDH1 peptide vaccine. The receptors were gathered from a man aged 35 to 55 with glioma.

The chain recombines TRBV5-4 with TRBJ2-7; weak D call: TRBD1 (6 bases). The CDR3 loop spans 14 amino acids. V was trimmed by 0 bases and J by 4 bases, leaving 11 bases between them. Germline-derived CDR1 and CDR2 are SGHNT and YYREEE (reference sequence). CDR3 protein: CASSLAGQEYEQYF. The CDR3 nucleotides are TGTGCCAGCAGCTTGGCGGGACAAGAATACGAGCAGTACTTC.

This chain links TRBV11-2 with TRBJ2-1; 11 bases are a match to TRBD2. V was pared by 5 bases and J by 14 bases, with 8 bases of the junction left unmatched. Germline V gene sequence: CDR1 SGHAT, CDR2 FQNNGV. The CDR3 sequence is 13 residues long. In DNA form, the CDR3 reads TGTGCCAGCAGCAGGACTAGCGGGCAGAAGGAGTTCTTC. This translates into CASSRTSGQKEFF.

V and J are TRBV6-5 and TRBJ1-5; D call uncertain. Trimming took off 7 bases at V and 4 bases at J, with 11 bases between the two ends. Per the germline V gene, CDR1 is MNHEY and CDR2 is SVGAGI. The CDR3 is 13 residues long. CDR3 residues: CASKRRENQPQHF. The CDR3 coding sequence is TGTGCCAGCAAGAGACGGGAAAATCAGCCCCAGCATTTT.

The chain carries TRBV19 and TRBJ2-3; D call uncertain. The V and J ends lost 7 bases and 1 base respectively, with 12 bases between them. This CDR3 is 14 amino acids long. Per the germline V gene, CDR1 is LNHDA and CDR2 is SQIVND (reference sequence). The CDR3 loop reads CASTPGWGTDTQYF. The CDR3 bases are TGTGCCAGTACCCCAGGTTGGGGCACAGATACGCAGTATTTT.

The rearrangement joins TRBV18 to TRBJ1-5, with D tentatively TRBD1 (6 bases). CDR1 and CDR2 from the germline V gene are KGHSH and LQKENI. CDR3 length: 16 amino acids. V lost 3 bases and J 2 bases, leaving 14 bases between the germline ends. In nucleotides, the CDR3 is TGTGCCAGCTCACCGCGGCAGGGGCCCGGCAATCAGCCCCAGCATTTT. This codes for CASSPRQGPGNQPQHF.

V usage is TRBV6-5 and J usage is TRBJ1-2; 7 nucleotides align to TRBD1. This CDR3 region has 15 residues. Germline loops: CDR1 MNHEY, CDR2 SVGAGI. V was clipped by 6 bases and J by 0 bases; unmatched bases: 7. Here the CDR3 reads CASSRDSPSNYGYTF. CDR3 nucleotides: TGTGCCAGCAGCAGGGACAGCCCTTCTAACTATGGCTACACCTTC.

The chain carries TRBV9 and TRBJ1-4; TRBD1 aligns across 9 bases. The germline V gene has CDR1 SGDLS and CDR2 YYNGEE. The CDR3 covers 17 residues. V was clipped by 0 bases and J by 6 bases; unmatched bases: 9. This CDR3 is CASSVGIWDREYEKLFF. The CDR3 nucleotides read TGTGCCAGCAGCGTAGGAATTTGGGACAGGGAATATGAAAAACTGTTTTTT.

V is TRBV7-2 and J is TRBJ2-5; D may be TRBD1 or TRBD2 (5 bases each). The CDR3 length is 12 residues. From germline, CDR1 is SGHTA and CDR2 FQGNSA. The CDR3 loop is CSTNSGQETQYF. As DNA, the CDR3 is TGTTCGACTAACTCAGGGCAAGAGACCCAGTACTTC.

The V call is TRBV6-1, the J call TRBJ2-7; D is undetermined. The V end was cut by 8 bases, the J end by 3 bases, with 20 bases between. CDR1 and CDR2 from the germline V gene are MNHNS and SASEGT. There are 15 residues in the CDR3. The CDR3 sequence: CASGRISAPNYEQYF. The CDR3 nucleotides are TGTGCCAGCGGTAGAATCTCAGCACCTAACTACGAGCAGTACTTC.

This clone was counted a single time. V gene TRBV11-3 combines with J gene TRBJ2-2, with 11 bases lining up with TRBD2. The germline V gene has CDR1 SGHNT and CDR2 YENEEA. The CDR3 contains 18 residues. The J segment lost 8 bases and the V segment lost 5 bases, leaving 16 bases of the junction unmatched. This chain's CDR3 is CASSPGLAGAPYGGELFF. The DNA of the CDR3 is TGTGCCAGCAGCCCCGGACTAGCGGGCGCTCCTTACGGGGGGGAGCTGTTTTTT.

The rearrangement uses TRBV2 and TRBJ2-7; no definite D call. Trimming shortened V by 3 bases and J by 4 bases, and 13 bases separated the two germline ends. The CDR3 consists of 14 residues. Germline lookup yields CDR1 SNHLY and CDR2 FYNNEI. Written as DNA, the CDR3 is TGTGCCAGCAGTGATCCGCTAACGGATTACGAGCAGTACTTC. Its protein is CASSDPLTDYEQYF. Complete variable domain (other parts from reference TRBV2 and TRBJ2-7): EPEVTQTPSHQVTQMGQEVILRCVPISNHLYFYWYRQILGQKVEFLVSFYNNEISEKSEIFDDQFSVERPDGSNFTLKIRSTKLEDSAMYFCASSDPLTDYEQYFGPGTRLTVT.

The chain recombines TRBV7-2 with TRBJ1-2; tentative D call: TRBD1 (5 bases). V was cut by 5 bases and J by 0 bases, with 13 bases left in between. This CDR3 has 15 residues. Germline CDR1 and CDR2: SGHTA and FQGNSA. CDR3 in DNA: TGTGCCAGCAGCCCCCGGGGGGGGGCTAACTATGGCTACACCTTC. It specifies CASSPRGGANYGYTF.

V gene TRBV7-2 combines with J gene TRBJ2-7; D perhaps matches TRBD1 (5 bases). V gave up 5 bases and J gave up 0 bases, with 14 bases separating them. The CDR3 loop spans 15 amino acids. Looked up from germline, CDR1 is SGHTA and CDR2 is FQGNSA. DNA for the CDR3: TGTGCCAGCAGCGACTCTCCAGGGAACTCCTACGAGCAGTACTTC. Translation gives CASSDSPGNSYEQYF.